This T cell receptor (beta chain) was identified during a study of somatic mutations in cytotoxic T cells in rheumatoid arthritis. The V and J ends lost 0 bases and 0 bases respectively, with 12 bases between them. This CDR3 comprises 17 residues. Germline lookup yields CDR1 SGHAT and CDR2 FQNNGV. Repertoires were generated with immunoSEQ multiplex PCR, while TCRdb's copy carries only in-frame clones and drops some. The data contain more than 15,000 clones, over 70% of them seen just once; the ten biggest clones take up roughly 23%. Study results and caveats: A largest CD8+ clone above 20% of CD8+ cells occurred in about an eighth of the 65 patients. The slight TRBV07 underrepresentation in rheumatoid arthritis patients received no adjustment for multiple comparisons.

As regards this clone: Its antigen is still unknown.

The sequence derives from a woman in her sixties in good health. The chain carries TRBV11-2 and TRBJ2-1, with D hard to call. Sequencing was done on a sample of CD8+ T cells sorted from blood. CDR3 nucleotides: TGTGCCAGCAGCTTAGACGTTCCGGGCAGCTCCTACAATGAGCAGTTCTTC. Residues: CASSLDVPGSSYNEQFF.